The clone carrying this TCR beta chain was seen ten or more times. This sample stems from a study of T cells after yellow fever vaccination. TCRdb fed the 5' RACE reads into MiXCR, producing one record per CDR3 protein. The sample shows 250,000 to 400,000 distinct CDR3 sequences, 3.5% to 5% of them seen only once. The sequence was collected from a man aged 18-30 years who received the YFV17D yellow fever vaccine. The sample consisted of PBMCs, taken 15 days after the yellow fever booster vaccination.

The DNA of the CDR3 is TGCAGTGCTCCCGAGAGGGGACGTGCGGTTAATGGCTACACCTTC. Translated: CSAPERGRAVNGYTF. The V call is TRBV20-1, the J call TRBJ1-2; possibly TRBD1 for D (5 bases). Per the germline V gene, CDR1 is DFQATT and CDR2 is SNEGSKA (reference sequence). CDR3 length equals 15 residues. Deletions cut 5 bases from V and 6 bases from J, with 22 bases between.